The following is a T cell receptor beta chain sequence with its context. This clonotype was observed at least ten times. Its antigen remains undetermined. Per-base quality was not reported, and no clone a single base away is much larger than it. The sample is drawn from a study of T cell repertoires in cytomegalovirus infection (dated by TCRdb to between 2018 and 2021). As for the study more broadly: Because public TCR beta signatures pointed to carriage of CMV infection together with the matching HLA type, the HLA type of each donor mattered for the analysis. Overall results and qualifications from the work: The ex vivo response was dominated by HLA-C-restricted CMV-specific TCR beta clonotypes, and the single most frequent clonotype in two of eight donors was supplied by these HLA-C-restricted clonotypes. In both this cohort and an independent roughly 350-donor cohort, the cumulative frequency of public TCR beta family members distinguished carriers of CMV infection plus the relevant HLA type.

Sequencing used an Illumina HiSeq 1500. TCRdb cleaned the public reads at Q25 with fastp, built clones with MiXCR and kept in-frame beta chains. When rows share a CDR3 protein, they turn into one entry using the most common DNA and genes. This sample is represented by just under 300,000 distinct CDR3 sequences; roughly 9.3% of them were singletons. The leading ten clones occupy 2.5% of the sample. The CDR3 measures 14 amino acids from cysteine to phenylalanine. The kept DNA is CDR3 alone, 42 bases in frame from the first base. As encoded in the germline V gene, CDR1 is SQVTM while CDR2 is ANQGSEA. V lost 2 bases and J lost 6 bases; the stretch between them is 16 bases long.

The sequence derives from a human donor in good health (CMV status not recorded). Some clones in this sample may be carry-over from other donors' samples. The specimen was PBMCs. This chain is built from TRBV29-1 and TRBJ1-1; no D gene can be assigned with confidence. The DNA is TGCAGCGTTGAAAAAGGGCAGGTTGGGGCTGAAGCTTTCTTT. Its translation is CSVEKGQVGAEAFF.